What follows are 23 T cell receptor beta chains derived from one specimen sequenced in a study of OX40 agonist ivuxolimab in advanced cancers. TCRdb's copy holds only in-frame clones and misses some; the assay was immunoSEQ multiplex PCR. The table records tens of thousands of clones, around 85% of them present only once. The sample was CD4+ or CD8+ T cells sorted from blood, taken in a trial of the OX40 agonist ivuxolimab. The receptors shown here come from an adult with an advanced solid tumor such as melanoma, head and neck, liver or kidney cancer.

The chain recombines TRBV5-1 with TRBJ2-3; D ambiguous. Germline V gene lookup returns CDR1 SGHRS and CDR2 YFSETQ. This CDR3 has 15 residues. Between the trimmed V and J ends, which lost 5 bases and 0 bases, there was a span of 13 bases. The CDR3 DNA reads TGCGCCAGCAGTTCCCAACCGAAAAGCACAGATACGCAGTATTTT. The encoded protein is CASSSQPKSTDTQYF.

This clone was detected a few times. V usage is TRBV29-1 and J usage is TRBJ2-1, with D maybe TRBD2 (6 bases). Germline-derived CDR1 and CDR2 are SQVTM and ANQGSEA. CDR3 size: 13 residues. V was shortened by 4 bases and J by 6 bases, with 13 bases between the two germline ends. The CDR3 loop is CSVGPGVVNEQFF. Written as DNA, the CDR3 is TGCAGCGTTGGTCCGGGAGTCGTCAATGAGCAGTTCTTC.

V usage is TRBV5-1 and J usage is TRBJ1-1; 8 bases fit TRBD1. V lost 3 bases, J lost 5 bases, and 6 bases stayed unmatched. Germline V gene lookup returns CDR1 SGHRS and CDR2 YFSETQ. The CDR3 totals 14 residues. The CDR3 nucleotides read TGCGCCAGCAGCTCGAGACAGGGGTGGACTGAAGCTTTCTTT. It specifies CASSSRQGWTEAFF.

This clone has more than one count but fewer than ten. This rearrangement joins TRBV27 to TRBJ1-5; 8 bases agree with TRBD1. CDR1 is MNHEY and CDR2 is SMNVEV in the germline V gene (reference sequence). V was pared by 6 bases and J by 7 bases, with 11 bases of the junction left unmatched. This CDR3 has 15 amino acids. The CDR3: CASRDGQGPVQPQHF. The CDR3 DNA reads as TGTGCCAGCAGAGACGGACAGGGCCCTGTGCAGCCCCAGCATTTT.

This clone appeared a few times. This chain's CDR3 is CASSQLQGANYGYTF. DNA of the CDR3: TGTGCCAGCAGCCAACTACAGGGGGCGAACTATGGCTACACCTTC. This rearrangement joins TRBV4-2 to TRBJ1-2; TRBD1 aligns across 9 bases. There are 15 residues in the CDR3. The junction had 3 bases not matched to a gene; V was cut back by 2 bases and J by 2 bases. Germline CDR1 is LGHNA and CDR2 is YNFKEQ.

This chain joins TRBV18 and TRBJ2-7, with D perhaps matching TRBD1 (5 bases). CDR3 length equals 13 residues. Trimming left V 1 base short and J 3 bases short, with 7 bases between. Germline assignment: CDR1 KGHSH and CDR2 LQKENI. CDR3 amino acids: CASSPRTIYEQYF. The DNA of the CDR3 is TGTGCCAGCTCACCACGGACAATCTACGAGCAGTACTTC.

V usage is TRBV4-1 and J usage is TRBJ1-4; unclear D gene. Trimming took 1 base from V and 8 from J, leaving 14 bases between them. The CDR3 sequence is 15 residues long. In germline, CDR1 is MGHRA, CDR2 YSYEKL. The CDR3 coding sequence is TGCGCCAGCAGCCAAGTTTCTGGGGTTGGAGAAAAACTGTTTTTT. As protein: CASSQVSGVGEKLFF.

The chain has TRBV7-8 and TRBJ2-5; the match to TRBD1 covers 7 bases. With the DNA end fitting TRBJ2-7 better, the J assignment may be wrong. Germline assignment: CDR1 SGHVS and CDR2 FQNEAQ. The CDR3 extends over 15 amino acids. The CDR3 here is CASSLAFGDSYEQYF. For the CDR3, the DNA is TGTGCCAGCAGCTTAGCGTTTGGGGACAGCTACGAGCAGTACTTC.

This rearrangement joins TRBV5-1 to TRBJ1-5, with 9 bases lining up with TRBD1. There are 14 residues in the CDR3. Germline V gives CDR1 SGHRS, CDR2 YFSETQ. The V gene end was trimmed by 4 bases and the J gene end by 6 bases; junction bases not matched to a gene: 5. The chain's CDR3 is CASSRGQGGQPQHF. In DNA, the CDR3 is TGCGCCAGCAGCCGGGGACAGGGAGGTCAGCCCCAGCATTTT. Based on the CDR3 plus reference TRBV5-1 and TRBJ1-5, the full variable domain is KAGVTQTPRYLIKTRGQQVTLSCSPISGHRSVSWYQQTPGQGLQFLFEYFSETQRNKGNFPGRFSGRQFSNSRSEMNVSTLELGDSALYLCASSRGQGGQPQHFGDGTRLSIL.

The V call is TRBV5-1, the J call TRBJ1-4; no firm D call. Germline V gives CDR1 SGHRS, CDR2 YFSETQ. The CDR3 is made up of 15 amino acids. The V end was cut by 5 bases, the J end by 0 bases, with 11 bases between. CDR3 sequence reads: CASSVGRPTNEKLFF. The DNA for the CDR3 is TGCGCCAGCAGTGTAGGGAGACCAACTAATGAAAAACTGTTTTTT.

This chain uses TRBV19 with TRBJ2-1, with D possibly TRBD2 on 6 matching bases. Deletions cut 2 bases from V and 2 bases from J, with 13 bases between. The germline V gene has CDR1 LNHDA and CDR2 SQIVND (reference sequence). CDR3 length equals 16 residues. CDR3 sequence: CASSIPVGGTYNEQFF. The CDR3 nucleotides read TGTGCCAGTAGTATACCCGTGGGAGGAACCTACAATGAGCAGTTCTTC.

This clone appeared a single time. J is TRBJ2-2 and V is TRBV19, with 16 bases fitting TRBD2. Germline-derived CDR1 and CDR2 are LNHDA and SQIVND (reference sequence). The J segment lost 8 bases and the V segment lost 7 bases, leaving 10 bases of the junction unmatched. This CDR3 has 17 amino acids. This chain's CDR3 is CASTLGLAGGPEGELFF. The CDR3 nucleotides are TGTGCCAGTACCTTGGGACTAGCGGGAGGGCCGGAAGGGGAGCTGTTTTTT.

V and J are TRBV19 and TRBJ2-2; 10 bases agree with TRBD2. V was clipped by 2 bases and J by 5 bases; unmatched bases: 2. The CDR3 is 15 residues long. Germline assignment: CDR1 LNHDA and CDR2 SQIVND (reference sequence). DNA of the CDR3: TGTGCCAGTAGTATAATGACTAGCGGGACCGGGGAGCTGTTTTTT. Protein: CASSIMTSGTGELFF.

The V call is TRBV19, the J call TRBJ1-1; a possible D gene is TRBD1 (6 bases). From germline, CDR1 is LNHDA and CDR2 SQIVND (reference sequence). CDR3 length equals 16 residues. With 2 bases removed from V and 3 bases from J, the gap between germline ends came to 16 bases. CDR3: CASSIPQTGAYTEAFF. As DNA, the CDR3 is TGTGCCAGTAGTATACCCCAGACAGGAGCCTACACTGAAGCTTTCTTT.

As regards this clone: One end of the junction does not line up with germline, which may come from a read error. The CDR3: CASILGLTPTDTQYF. CDR3 DNA sequence: TGTGCCAGCATCTTAGGACTGACCCCCACAGATACGCAGTATTTT. The rearrangement joins TRBV7-2 to TRBJ2-3, with D perhaps matching TRBD2 (5 bases). Germline V gene sequence: CDR1 SGHTA, CDR2 FQGNSA. This CDR3 has 15 amino acids.

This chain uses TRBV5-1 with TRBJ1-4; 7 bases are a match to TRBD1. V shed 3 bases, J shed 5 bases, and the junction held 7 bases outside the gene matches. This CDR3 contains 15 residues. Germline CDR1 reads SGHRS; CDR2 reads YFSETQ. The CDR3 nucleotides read TGCGCCAGCAGCTCCTCCGGGACAGTCAATGAAAAACTGTTTTTT. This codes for CASSSSGTVNEKLFF.

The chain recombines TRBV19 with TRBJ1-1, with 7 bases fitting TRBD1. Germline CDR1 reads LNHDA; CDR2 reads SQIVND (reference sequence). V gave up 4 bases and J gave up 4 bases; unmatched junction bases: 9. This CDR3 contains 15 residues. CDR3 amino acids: CASSTRQGGGTEAFF. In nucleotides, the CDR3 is TGTGCCAGTAGTACCAGACAGGGCGGGGGCACTGAAGCTTTCTTT.

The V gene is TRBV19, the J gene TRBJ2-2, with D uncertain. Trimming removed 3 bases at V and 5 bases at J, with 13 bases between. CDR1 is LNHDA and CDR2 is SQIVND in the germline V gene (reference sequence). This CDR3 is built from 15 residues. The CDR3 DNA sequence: TGTGCCAGTAGTATGCGGCCGGATTTTACCGGGGAGCTGTTTTTT. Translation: CASSMRPDFTGELFF.

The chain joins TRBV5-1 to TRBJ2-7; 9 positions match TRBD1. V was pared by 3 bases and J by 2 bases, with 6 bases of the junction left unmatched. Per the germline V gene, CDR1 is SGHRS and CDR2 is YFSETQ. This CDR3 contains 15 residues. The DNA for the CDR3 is TGCGCCAGCAGCTCCGGGACAGGGCAGACCTACGAGCAGTACTTC. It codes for CASSSGTGQTYEQYF.

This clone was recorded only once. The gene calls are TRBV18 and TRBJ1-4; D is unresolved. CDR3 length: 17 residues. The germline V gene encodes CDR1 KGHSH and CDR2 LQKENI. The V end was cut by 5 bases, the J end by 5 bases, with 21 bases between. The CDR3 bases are TGTGCCAGCTCATCGCGACCGGGGTTTGAAAGAAATGAAAAACTGTTTTTT. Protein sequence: CASSSRPGFERNEKLFF.

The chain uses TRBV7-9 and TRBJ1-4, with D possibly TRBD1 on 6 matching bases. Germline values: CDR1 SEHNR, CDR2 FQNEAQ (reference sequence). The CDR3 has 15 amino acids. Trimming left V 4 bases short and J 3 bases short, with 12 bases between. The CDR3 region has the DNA TGTGCCAGCAGCTCAGGGGCAGGACCTAATGAAAAACTGTTTTTT. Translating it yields CASSSGAGPNEKLFF.

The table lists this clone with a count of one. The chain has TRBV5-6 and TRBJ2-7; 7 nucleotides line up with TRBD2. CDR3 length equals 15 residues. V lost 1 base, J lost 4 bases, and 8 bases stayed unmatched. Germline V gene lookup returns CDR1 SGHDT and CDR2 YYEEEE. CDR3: CASSLPLATTYEQYF. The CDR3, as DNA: TGTGCCAGCAGCTTGCCACTAGCGACGACTTACGAGCAGTACTTC. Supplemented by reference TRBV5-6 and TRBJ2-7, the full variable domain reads DAGVTQSPTHLIKTRGQQVTLRCSPKSGHDTVSWYQQALGQGPQFIFQYYEEEERQRGNFPDRFSGHQFPNYSSELNVNALLLGDSALYLCASSLPLATTYEQYFGPGTRLTVT.

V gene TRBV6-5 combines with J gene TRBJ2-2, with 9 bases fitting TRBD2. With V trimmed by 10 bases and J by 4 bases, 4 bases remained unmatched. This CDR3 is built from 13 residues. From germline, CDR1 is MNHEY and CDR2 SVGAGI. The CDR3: CAISSGVTGELFF. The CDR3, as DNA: TGTGCCATCTCTAGCGGGGTCACCGGGGAGCTGTTTTTT.